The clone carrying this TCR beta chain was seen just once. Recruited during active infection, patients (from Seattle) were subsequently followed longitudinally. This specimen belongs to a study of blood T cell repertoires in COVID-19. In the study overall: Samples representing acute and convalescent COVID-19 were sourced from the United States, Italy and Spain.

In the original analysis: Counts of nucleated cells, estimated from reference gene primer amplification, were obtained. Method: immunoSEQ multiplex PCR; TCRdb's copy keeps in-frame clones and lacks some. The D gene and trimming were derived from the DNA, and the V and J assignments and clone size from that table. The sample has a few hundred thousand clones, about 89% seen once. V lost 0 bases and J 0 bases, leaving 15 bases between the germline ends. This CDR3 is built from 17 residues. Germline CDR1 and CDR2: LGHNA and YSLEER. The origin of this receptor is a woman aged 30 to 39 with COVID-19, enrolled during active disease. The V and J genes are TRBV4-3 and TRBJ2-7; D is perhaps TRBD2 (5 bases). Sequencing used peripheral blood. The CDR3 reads CASSQDVGLRSSYEQYF. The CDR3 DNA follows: TGCGCCAGCAGCCAAGATGTTGGACTCAGGAGCTCCTACGAGCAGTACTTC.